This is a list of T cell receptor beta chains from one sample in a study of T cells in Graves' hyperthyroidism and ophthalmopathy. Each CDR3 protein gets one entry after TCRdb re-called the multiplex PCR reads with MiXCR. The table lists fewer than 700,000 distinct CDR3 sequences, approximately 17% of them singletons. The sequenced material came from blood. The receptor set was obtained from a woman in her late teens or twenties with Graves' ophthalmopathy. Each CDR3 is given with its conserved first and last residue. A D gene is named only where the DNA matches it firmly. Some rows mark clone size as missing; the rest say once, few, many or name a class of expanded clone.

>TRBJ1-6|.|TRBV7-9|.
TGTGCCAGCAGCTCCTCCAGGGCCTCCTATAATTCACCCCTCCACTTT
CASSSSRASYNSPLHF
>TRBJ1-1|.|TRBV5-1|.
TGCGCCAGCAGCTTGGACGGTCGAGAAGCTTTCTTT
CASSLDGREAFF
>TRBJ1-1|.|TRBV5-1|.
TGCGCCAGCAGCCCAAGTTCCGGGATGTCGGAAGCTTTCTTT
CASSPSSGMSEAFF
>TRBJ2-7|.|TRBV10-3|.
TGTGCCATCAGTGAGTCTTCAGGGCTCACGGGCGAGCAGTACTTC
CAISESSGLTGEQYF
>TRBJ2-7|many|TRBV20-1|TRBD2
TGCAGTGCTAGAGATCTCCGGCTAGCGGACCCCTACGAGCAGTACTTC
CSARDLRLADPYEQYF
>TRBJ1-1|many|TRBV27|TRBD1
TGTGCCAGCAGCACCTTGAGTGGGGGACAGGGGGTTAAAGCTTTCTTT
CASSTLSGGQGVKAFF
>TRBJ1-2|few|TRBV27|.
TGTGCCAGCAGTTTATCGCTTAGTGGACAGCCCTATGGCTACACCTTC
CASSLSLSGQPYGYTF
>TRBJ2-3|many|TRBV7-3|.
TGTGCCAGCAGCTTAACGGGGGGCGCCACAGATACGCAGTATTTT
CASSLTGGATDTQYF
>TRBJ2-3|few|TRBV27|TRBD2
TGTGCCAACACCACCGGGACTAGCGGAGTTGGCACAGATACGCAGTATTTT
CANTTGTSGVGTDTQYF
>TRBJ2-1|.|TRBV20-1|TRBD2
TGCAGTGCTAGGCCCCTCGGAGCGGGGGAGTACAATGAGCAGTTCTTC
CSARPLGAGEYNEQFF
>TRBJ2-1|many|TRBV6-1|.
TGTGCCAGCTTGGGACTCCGGTCCTACAATGAGCAGTTCTTC
CASLGLRSYNEQFF
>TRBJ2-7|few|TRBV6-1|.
TGTGCCAGCAGTGAAAATAGGGGAGTTATCTCCTACGAGCAGTACTTC
CASSENRGVISYEQYF
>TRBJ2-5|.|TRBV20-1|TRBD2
TGCAGTGTTGGGACTATCAACCAATACAAAGAGACCCAGTACTTC
CSVGTINQYKETQYF
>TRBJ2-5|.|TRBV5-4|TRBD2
TGTGCCAGCAGCTTGGCCGGGACTAAAGGAGAGACCCAGTACTTC
CASSLAGTKGETQYF
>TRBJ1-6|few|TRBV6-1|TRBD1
TGTGCCAGCAGTTTTGGGACAGGGGGTGTGTATTCACCCCTCCACTTT
CASSFGTGGVYSPLHF
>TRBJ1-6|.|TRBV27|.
TGTGCCAGCAATACCGGGCCCCAAGAAGCATATAATTCACCCCTCCACTTT
CASNTGPQEAYNSPLHF
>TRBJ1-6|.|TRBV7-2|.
TGTGCCAGCAGCTCGGAGGGCCTGGATCATTCACCCCTCCACTTT
CASSSEGLDHSPLHF
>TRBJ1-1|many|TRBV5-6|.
TGTGCCAGCAGCTTGTTCAGGGAAGGGAACACTGAAGCTTTCTTT
CASSLFREGNTEAFF
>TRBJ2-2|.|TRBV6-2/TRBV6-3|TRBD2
TGTGCCAGCAGATTAGGCAGCGGGAGGGCCACGGTGGGGGAGCTGTTTTTT
CASRLGSGRATVGELFF
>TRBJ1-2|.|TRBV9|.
TGTGCCAGCAGCGTCCTTGATGGGCGCTCTAACTATGGCTACACCTTC
CASSVLDGRSNYGYTF
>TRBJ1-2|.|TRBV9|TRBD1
TGTGCCAGCAGCGTAGGAAATACAGGGGCCGCTGGCTACACCTTC
CASSVGNTGAAGYTF
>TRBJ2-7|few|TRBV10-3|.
TGTGCCACCCAAGCGACGGACACCACCCCCTACGAGCAGTACTTC
CATQATDTTPYEQYF
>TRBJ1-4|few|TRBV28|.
TGTGCCAGCAGTACGGTGGGGTCAACTAATGAAAAACTGTTTTTT
CASSTVGSTNEKLFF
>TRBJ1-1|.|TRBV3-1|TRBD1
TGTGCCAGCAGCCCGGGACAGGTGTATTACACTGAAGCTTTCTTT
CASSPGQVYYTEAFF
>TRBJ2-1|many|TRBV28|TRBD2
TGTGCCAGCAACCCTAGCGGGGGACGCTCCTACAATGAGCAGTTCTTC
CASNPSGGRSYNEQFF
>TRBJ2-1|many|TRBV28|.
TGTGCCAGCAGTCAGGGCCGGGGGAGAGCCTACAATGAGCAGTTCTTC
CASSQGRGRAYNEQFF
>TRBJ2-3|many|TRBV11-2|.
TGTGCCAGCAGCTTAGGGGAGGTTACGCAGTATTTT
CASSLGEVTQYF
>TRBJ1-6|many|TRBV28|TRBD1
TGTGCCACCACCCGGGACAGGATTTCACCCCTCCACTTT
CATTRDRISPLHF
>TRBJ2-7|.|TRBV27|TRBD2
TGTGCCAGCAGTAAGACTAGCGGGGGCCCTCAGCACGAGCAGTACTTC
CASSKTSGGPQHEQYF